This entry concerns a single TCR beta chain. Its antigen remains unknown. The germline CDR1 and CDR2 sequences are KGHSH and LQKENI. This CDR3 has 14 residues. The ends were cut back, 3 bases at V and 1 base at J, with 9 bases in the middle. Clones were read by immunoSEQ multiplex PCR, and TCRdb kept only the in-frame ones, dropping some. The sample yields almost 65,000 clones, about 90% seen once. The record originates from a study of T cells in localized non-small cell lung cancer. Findings and limits, study-wide: Adjacent lung had a median about 57 of the 100 largest tumor clones. Uninvolved nearby lung showed the greatest T cell clonality, exceeding that found in tumor. Analysis by sequencing included only one tumor region, so heterogeneity remains possible. With higher T cell density in blood came longer overall survival.

The sequence derives from a woman aged 40 to 75 with stage I lung adenocarcinoma. Sample: peripheral blood, taken before any cancer treatment. The rearrangement joins TRBV18 to TRBJ1-1, with D perhaps TRBD1 (5 bases). CDR3 in amino acids: CASSPRGTNTEAFF. In nucleotides, the CDR3 is TGTGCCAGCTCACCCCGAGGGACGAACACTGAAGCTTTCTTT.